This is a list of T cell receptor beta chains from one sample in a study of blood T cell repertoires in COVID-19. The repertoire was sequenced with immunoSEQ multiplex PCR; TCRdb's copy has only in-frame clones and lacks some. This sample has more than 250,000 clones, with around 90% found just once. The sequenced sample consisted of peripheral blood. The receptors stem from a man aged 18 to 29 who had recovered from COVID-19. The CDR3 runs from the conserved cysteine through the conserved F or W. A D gene is named only where the DNA matches it firmly.

TRBJ2-7,TRBD1,TRBV6-2/TRBV6-3,CASSYRGLKVYEQYF,TGTGCCAGCAGTTACAGGGGGCTTAAGGTTTACGAGCAGTACTTC
TRBJ2-1,NA,TRBV25-1,CASSGQGRGNEQFF,TGTGCCAGCAGTGGTCAGGGAAGGGGCAATGAGCAGTTCTTC
TRBJ2-1,TRBD2,TRBV7-9,CASSPGLAEGNEQFF,TGTGCCAGCAGCCCGGGACTAGCCGAGGGGAATGAGCAGTTCTTC
TRBJ2-7,TRBD1,TRBV5-5,CASSAGSGWDRGTYEQYF,TGTGCCAGCAGCGCAGGTTCTGGGTGGGACAGGGGGACCTACGAGCAGTACTTC
TRBJ2-5,NA,TRBV2,CASSEYLQETQYF,TGTGCCAGCAGTGAATACTTACAAGAGACCCAGTACTTC
TRBJ1-2,TRBD1,TRBV7-2,CASSTSQGTGDGYTF,TGTGCCAGCAGCACATCACAGGGGACAGGGGATGGCTACACCTTC
TRBJ2-1,TRBD1,TRBV5-6,CASSWGTGMNNEQFF,TGTGCCAGCAGTTGGGGGACAGGGATGAACAATGAGCAGTTCTTC
TRBJ1-1,NA,TRBV7-6,CASSHPQARNTEAFF,TGTGCCAGCAGCCATCCCCAGGCGAGGAACACTGAAGCTTTCTTT
TRBJ1-1,NA,TRBV29-1,CSPFRGTEAFF,TGCAGCCCCTTCCGAGGCACTGAAGCTTTCTTT
TRBJ1-1,NA,TRBV2,CASRETGYRVEAFF,TGTGCCAGCAGAGAAACAGGGTATAGGGTTGAAGCTTTCTTT